Below are 5 T cell receptor beta chains sequenced from a single sample in a study of OX40 agonist ivuxolimab in advanced cancers. The repertoire was sequenced with immunoSEQ multiplex PCR; TCRdb's copy has only in-frame clones and lacks some. The repertoire holds around 69,000 clones, with 80% to 90% as singletons. The source material was CD4+ or CD8+ T cells sorted from blood, sampled in a trial of the OX40 agonist ivuxolimab. The receptors were sampled from an adult with an advanced solid tumor such as melanoma, head and neck, liver or kidney cancer.

The chain uses TRBV16 and TRBJ2-5, with 8 bases that match TRBD2. The germline V gene has CDR1 KGHSY and CDR2 FQNENV. V dropped 4 bases and J dropped 5; count of bases not matched to a gene: 3. The CDR3 contains 13 residues. For the CDR3, the DNA is TGTGCCAGCAGCCCAGCGGGAGCGGAGACCCAGTACTTC. This gives the protein CASSPAGAETQYF. Full variable domain (outside the CDR3, taken from reference TRBV16 and TRBJ2-5): GEEVAQTPKHLVRGEGQKAKLYCAPIKGHSYVFWYQQVLKNEFKFLISFQNENVFDETGMPKERFSAKCLPNSPCSLEIQATKLEDSAVYFCASSPAGAETQYFGPGTRLLVL.

The chain couples TRBV30 to TRBJ1-2; D perhaps matches TRBD1 (6 bases). Germline CDR1 GTSNPN, CDR2 SVGIG (reference sequence). The V gene lost 0 bases and the J gene lost 6 bases, with 11 bases spanning the gap. This CDR3 comprises 13 residues. CDR3 sequence (DNA): TGTGCCTGGAGTGTAAAAGGGGGGCATGGCTACACCTTC. It encodes CAWSVKGGHGYTF.

This clone was found once. The rearrangement joins TRBV18 to TRBJ1-1, with 7 bases lining up with TRBD1. The V segment lost 4 bases and the J segment 0 bases; nucleotides outside the gene matches: 2. Germline values: CDR1 KGHSH, CDR2 LQKENI. The CDR3 sequence is 14 residues long. The CDR3 nucleotides read TGTGCCAGCTCACTACAGGGGATGAACACTGAAGCTTTCTTT. This encodes CASSLQGMNTEAFF.

V usage is TRBV9 and J usage is TRBJ2-3; D remains ambiguous. The CDR3 totals 14 residues. Germline CDR1 SGDLS, CDR2 YYNGEE. V lost 4 bases and J lost 4, with 13 bases in between. The chain's CDR3 is CASSLAAISDTQYF. CDR3 DNA sequence: TGTGCCAGCAGCCTTGCGGCAATATCAGATACGCAGTATTTT.

Only a few counts were recorded for this clone. This sequence joins TRBV7-9 and TRBJ2-7, with a tentative D call TRBD2 (6 bases). The CDR3 extends over 13 amino acids. Trimming pared 3 bases from V and 0 bases from J, leaving 6 bases between. Germline CDR1 and CDR2: SEHNR and FQNEAQ (reference sequence). CDR3 protein: CASSFGGSYEQYF. The CDR3 DNA reads TGTGCCAGCAGCTTCGGGGGCTCCTACGAGCAGTACTTC.